The 29 T cell receptor beta chains reported below all come from one sample, sequenced in a study of T cell changes during pregnancy in multiple sclerosis. Profiled with immunoSEQ multiplex PCR; TCRdb holds only in-frame clones, not every one. The table records tens of thousands of clones, roughly 88% of them present only once. The specimen comprised peripheral blood, sampled after pregnancy. These receptors all come from a female donor in good health, enrolled as a control in a pregnancy study.

The CDR3 region has the DNA TGTGCCAGCAGCCCCCCTGGGACGGGAGCCCACGAGCAGTACTTC. Its protein is CASSPPGTGAHEQYF. The chain joins TRBV7-2 to TRBJ2-7; tentative D call: TRBD2 (6 bases). The germline V gene has CDR1 SGHTA and CDR2 FQGNSA. Trimming shortened V by 5 bases and J by 5 bases, and 19 bases separated the two germline ends. This CDR3 spans 15 amino acids. Supplemented by reference TRBV7-2 and TRBJ2-7, the full variable domain reads GAGVSQSPSNKVTEKGKDVELRCDPISGHTALYWYRQSLGQGLEFLIYFQGNSAPDKSGLPSDRFSAERTGGSVSTLTIQRTQQEDSAVYLCASSPPGTGAHEQYFGPGTRLTVT.

The rearrangement links TRBV7-6 to TRBJ2-1; 8 positions match TRBD2. The CDR3 covers 16 residues. The V gene end was trimmed by 0 bases and the J gene end by 2 bases; junction bases not matched to a gene: 3. Germline V gene sequence: CDR1 SGHVS, CDR2 FNYEAQ. Written as DNA, the CDR3 is TGTGCCAGCAGCTTAGCTAGCGGGGCAACCTACAATGAGCAGTTCTTC. It is translated as CASSLASGATYNEQFF.

The chain carries TRBV2 and TRBJ2-5, with 7 bases that match TRBD1. CDR3 size: 13 residues. The germline V gene encodes CDR1 SNHLY and CDR2 FYNNEI. The J segment lost 3 bases and the V segment lost 6 bases, leaving 4 bases of the junction unmatched. This CDR3 reads CASRTTGEETQYF. DNA of the CDR3: TGTGCCAGCAGAACCACAGGGGAAGAGACCCAGTACTTC.

The chain has TRBV27 and TRBJ1-2; 9 bases line up with TRBD1. The CDR3 has 16 amino acids. CDR1 is MNHEY, CDR2 SMNVEV, per germline (reference sequence). Losses at the gene ends were 7 bases for V and 4 bases for J; bases not matched to a gene: 13. CDR3: CASTPSLGDRAYGYTF. As DNA, the CDR3 is TGTGCCAGCACCCCTTCCCTGGGGGACAGGGCCTATGGCTACACCTTC.

The chain employs TRBV29-1 and TRBJ2-7; a possible D gene is TRBD1 (7 bases). The ends were cut back, 1 base at V and 4 bases at J, with 17 bases in the middle. The CDR3 runs to 15 residues. Germline-derived CDR1 and CDR2 are SQVTM and ANQGSEA. The CDR3 is CSVEGTEAGGYEQYF. In DNA form, the CDR3 reads TGCAGCGTTGAAGGTACGGAAGCAGGGGGGTACGAGCAGTACTTC.

The chain uses TRBV30 and TRBJ1-5, with 8 bases that match TRBD1. Germline V lookup: CDR1 GTSNPN, CDR2 SVGIG (reference sequence). This CDR3 has 14 residues. Germline trimming cut 2 bases from V and 6 bases from J; bases unmatched to any gene: 6. The CDR3 DNA reads as TGTGCCTGGAGTCAGGGGGCTGGGGGTCAGCCCCAGCATTTT. Translating it yields CAWSQGAGGQPQHF.

V and J are TRBV6-1 and TRBJ2-3, with a tentative D call TRBD2 (5 bases). Germline loops: CDR1 MNHNS, CDR2 SASEGT. Trimming removed 6 bases at V and 2 bases at J, with 12 bases between. This CDR3 has 14 residues. The CDR3 protein is CASRASGPTDTQYF. CDR3 sequence (DNA): TGTGCCAGCAGGGCCAGCGGACCCACAGATACGCAGTATTTT.

This rearrangement joins TRBV5-6 to TRBJ2-2, with D unclear. With 0 bases removed from V and 3 bases from J, the gap between germline ends came to 6 bases. The CDR3 extends over 14 amino acids. Germline V CDR1 and CDR2: SGHDT, YYEEEE. CDR3 sequence (DNA): TGTGCCAGCAGCTTGGAATCCTACACCGGGGAGCTGTTTTTT. This codes for CASSLESYTGELFF.

The chain couples TRBV14 to TRBJ2-6; D not certain. The V end was cut by 3 bases, the J end by 0 bases, with 6 bases between. Germline-derived CDR1 and CDR2 are SGHDN and FVKESK. The CDR3 is 15 residues long. CDR3 coding DNA: TGTGCCAGCAGCCAGGGCCGCTCTGGGGCCAACGTCCTGACTTTC. This translates into CASSQGRSGANVLTF.

This clone was detected once. The genes are TRBV10-3 and TRBJ2-1; 13 positions match TRBD2. The CDR3 is 17 residues long. The germline V gene encodes CDR1 ENHRY and CDR2 SYGVKD. After removal of 5 bases from V and 7 bases from J, the junction contained 11 bases not matched to a gene. The CDR3 spells CAISPPTRTSGRNEQFF. The DNA for the CDR3 is TGTGCCATCAGTCCACCCACGCGGACTAGCGGGAGAAATGAGCAGTTCTTC.

This clone occurred a few times. V gene TRBV11-2 combines with J gene TRBJ1-1; D is perhaps TRBD1 (6 bases). The CDR3 consists of 13 residues. The V gene lost 4 bases and the J gene lost 4 bases, with 10 bases spanning the gap. CDR1 is SGHAT, CDR2 FQNNGV, per germline. CDR3 protein: CASSSKGGTEAFF. Here the CDR3 DNA reads TGTGCCAGCAGCTCAAAAGGGGGCACTGAAGCTTTCTTT.

The rearrangement joins TRBV4-3 to TRBJ2-5, with 7 bases aligning to TRBD1. CDR3 length equals 14 residues. V trimming: 4 bases; J trimming: 5 bases; junction bases outside the gene matches: 7. Looked up from germline, CDR1 is LGHNA and CDR2 is YSLEER. The CDR3 nucleotides are TGCGCCAGCAGCCCCTCGACCAGGGGGGAGACCCAGTACTTC. Translation: CASSPSTRGETQYF.

The CDR3 nucleotides are TGTGCCAGCAGTGAAGAGCAGGGGGACTACTATGGCTACACCTTC. Its translation: CASSEEQGDYYGYTF. V is TRBV2 and J is TRBJ1-2; 7 positions agree with TRBD1. The CDR3 contains 15 residues. Trimming at V came to 1 base and at J to 3 bases, leaving 5 bases not matched to a gene. Germline assignment: CDR1 SNHLY and CDR2 FYNNEI.

CDR3 coding DNA: TGTGCCAGCAGCTTAGTCCTAGCGGGGGGGGTCACAGATACGCAGTATTTT. It encodes CASSLVLAGGVTDTQYF. This chain links TRBV7-9 with TRBJ2-3, with 12 bases matching TRBD2. CDR1 is SEHNR and CDR2 is FQNEAQ in the germline V gene (reference sequence). The CDR3 has 17 residues. Unmatched junction bases numbered 4, after V lost 1 base and J lost 2 bases.

CDR3 sequence (DNA): TGTGCCAGCAGCCCAGGGATGAACACTGAAGCTTTCTTT. It is translated as CASSPGMNTEAFF. The chain recombines TRBV11-3 with TRBJ1-1; a possible D gene is TRBD1 (5 bases). This CDR3 comprises 13 residues. The germline gives CDR1 SGHNT, CDR2 YENEEA. V was clipped by 5 bases and J by 0 bases, with 7 bases between them.

The chain combines TRBV7-2 with TRBJ1-1, with D tentatively TRBD1 (6 bases). CDR1 is SGHTA, CDR2 FQGNSA, per germline. The V and J ends lost 1 base and 4 bases respectively, with 13 bases between them. The CDR3 sequence is 15 residues long. CDR3 DNA sequence: TGTGCCAGCAGCTTAGTGAGGACAGTGGGCACTGAAGCTTTCTTT. Its translation is CASSLVRTVGTEAFF.

J is TRBJ1-2 and V is TRBV6-5; a weak D match, TRBD1 (5 bases). The CDR3 contains 16 residues. V was shortened by 3 bases and J by 8 bases, with 22 bases between the two germline ends. Germline V gives CDR1 MNHEY, CDR2 SVGAGI. CDR3 in DNA: TGTGCCAGCAGTTATAGGGGCCTCGACATTGCGCAGGGCTACACCTTC. Encoded protein: CASSYRGLDIAQGYTF.

This clone was seen a handful of times. The chain uses TRBV20-1 and TRBJ1-1; D gene unclear. Per the germline V gene, CDR1 is DFQATT and CDR2 is SNEGSKA (reference sequence). The ends were cut back, 3 bases at V and 5 bases at J, with 7 bases in the middle. The CDR3 is 11 amino acids. CDR3 sequence: CSASSGTEAFF. The CDR3 DNA follows: TGCAGTGCTAGTTCCGGGACTGAAGCTTTCTTT.

J is TRBJ2-3 and V is TRBV7-6; 7 bases match TRBD2. The V gene end was trimmed by 1 base and the J gene end by 2 bases; junction bases not matched to a gene: 3. CDR3 length: 15 residues. In germline, CDR1 is SGHVS, CDR2 FNYEAQ. CDR3: CASSLGGGTTDTQYF. The CDR3 region has the DNA TGTGCCAGCAGCTTAGGGGGGGGAACCACAGATACGCAGTATTTT.

The table lists this clone with a count of one. The rearrangement uses TRBV6-5 and TRBJ1-2, with TRBD1 matching 8 bases. V dropped 6 bases and J dropped 8; count of bases not matched to a gene: 11. This CDR3 region has 14 residues. Germline V gives CDR1 MNHEY, CDR2 SVGAGI. CDR3 nucleotide sequence: TGTGCCAGCAGCCCCGACAGGGGAGGAGGCGGCTACACCTTC. Amino acid sequence: CASSPDRGGGGYTF.

The rearrangement uses TRBV5-6 and TRBJ2-7, with a possible D match to TRBD2 (6 bases). CDR3 length: 15 amino acids. CDR1 and CDR2 from the germline V gene are SGHDT and YYEEEE. Trimming left V 0 bases short and J 3 bases short, with 13 bases between. The CDR3: CASSLGRGFDYEQYF. Written as DNA, the CDR3 is TGTGCCAGCAGCTTGGGACGGGGGTTCGACTACGAGCAGTACTTC.

The CDR3 DNA follows: TGTGCCATCAGCTTTCGGACTGGTGAGACCCAGTACTTC. It specifies CAISFRTGETQYF. The chain uses TRBV10-3 and TRBJ2-5, with D maybe TRBD2 (5 bases). Trimming cost V 6 bases and J 5 bases, with 13 bases left between them. The length of the CDR3 is 13 residues. Germline values: CDR1 ENHRY, CDR2 SYGVKD.

The chain combines TRBV13 with TRBJ2-7; 7 bases are shared with TRBD2. Per the germline V gene, CDR1 is PRHDT and CDR2 is FYEKMQ (reference sequence). V lost 4 bases to trimming and J lost 6 bases; unmatched junction nucleotides: 9. This CDR3 region has 14 residues. The CDR3 here is CASSYRDYNSEQYF. The CDR3 nucleotides are TGTGCCAGCAGCTACCGGGACTACAACTCCGAGCAGTACTTC.

This chain uses TRBV11-3 with TRBJ2-5; unclear D gene. CDR3 size: 14 residues. In germline, CDR1 is SGHNT, CDR2 YENEEA. V dropped 4 bases and J dropped 5 bases, with 14 bases sitting between them. DNA for the CDR3: TGTGCCAGCAGCTCTCCGCCTTTGAGGGAGACCCAGTACTTC. Its translation is CASSSPPLRETQYF.

The rearrangement uses TRBV29-1 and TRBJ2-7; 13 nucleotides match TRBD2. V gave up 6 bases and J gave up 0 bases; unmatched junction bases: 11. Germline-derived CDR1 and CDR2 are SQVTM and ANQGSEA. The CDR3 has 17 residues. Here the CDR3 reads CSVSGLAGALTSYEQYF. The CDR3 bases are TGCAGCGTCTCCGGACTAGCGGGGGCCCTCACCTCCTACGAGCAGTACTTC.

The chain combines TRBV2 with TRBJ2-1; perhaps TRBD2 as D (5 bases). V was cut by 7 bases and J by 6 bases, with 10 bases left in between. Germline-derived CDR1 and CDR2 are SNHLY and FYNNEI. The CDR3 consists of 12 residues. The CDR3 reads CASNLLVNEQFF. The CDR3, as DNA: TGTGCCAGCAATCTACTAGTCAATGAGCAGTTCTTC.

The V call is TRBV27, the J call TRBJ1-2, with a possible D match to TRBD1 (6 bases). Germline values: CDR1 MNHEY, CDR2 SMNVEV (reference sequence). This CDR3 comprises 14 residues. Deletions cut 3 bases from V and 2 bases from J, with 10 bases between. The CDR3, as DNA: TGTGCCAGCAGTTTTGGCCAGGGGAACTATGGCTACACCTTC. The encoded protein is CASSFGQGNYGYTF.

V usage is TRBV10-1 and J usage is TRBJ1-1, with a possible D match to TRBD1 (5 bases). The CDR3 spans 14 residues. Trimming took off 6 bases at V and 3 bases at J, with 14 bases between the two ends. Germline V lookup: CDR1 WNHNN, CDR2 SYGVQD (reference sequence). Written as DNA, the CDR3 is TGCGCCAGCAGCCCCGCGGGAGGGGACACTGAAGCTTTCTTT. The encoded protein is CASSPAGGDTEAFF.

The rearrangement links TRBV5-6 to TRBJ1-6; 10 bases match TRBD1. J was trimmed by 8 bases and V by 2 bases; bases with no gene match: 4. Germline CDR1 and CDR2: SGHDT and YYEEEE. The CDR3 is made up of 15 amino acids. This CDR3 reads CASSFRTGGDSPLHF. CDR3 nucleotides: TGTGCCAGCAGCTTCAGGACAGGGGGAGATTCACCCCTCCACTTT.